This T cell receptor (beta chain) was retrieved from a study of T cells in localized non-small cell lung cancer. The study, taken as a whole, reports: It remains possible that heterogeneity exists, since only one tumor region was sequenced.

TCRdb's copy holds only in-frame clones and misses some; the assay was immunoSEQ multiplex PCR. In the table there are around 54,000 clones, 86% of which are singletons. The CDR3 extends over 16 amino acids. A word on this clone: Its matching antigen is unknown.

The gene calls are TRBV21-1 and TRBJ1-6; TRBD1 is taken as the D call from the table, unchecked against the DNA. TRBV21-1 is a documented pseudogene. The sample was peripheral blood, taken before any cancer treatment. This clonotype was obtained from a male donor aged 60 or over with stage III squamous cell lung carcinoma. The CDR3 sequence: CASRNIPTRGNSPLHF. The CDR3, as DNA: TGTGCCAGCAGGAATATCCCCACCAGGGGGAATTCACCCCTCCACTTT.